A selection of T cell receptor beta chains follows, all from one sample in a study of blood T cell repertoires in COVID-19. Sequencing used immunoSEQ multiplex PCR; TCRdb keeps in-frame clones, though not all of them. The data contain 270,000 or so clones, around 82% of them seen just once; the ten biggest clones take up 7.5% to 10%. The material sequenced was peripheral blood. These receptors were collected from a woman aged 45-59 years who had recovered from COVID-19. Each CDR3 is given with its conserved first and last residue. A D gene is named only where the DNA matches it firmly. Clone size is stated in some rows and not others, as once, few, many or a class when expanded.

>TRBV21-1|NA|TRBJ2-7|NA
CASSKAGRLAGGPSYEQYF
TGTGCCAGCAGCAAAGCAGGGCGACTAGCGGGGGGGCCCTCCTACGAGCAGTACTTC
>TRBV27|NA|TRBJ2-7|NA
CASSLVSGYEQYF
TGTGCCAGCAGTTTAGTTTCAGGCTACGAGCAGTACTTC
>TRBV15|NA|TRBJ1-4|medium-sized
CATRGAGQFEENEKLFF
TGTGCCACCAGGGGGGCTGGACAATTTGAAGAGAATGAAAAACTGTTTTTT
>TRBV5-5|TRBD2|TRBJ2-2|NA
CASSWEGLVTGELFF
TGTGCCAGCAGCTGGGAGGGACTAGTGACCGGGGAGCTGTTTTTT
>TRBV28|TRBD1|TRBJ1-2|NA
CASSSNRGNYGYTF
TGTGCCAGCAGTTCTAACAGGGGAAACTATGGCTACACCTTC
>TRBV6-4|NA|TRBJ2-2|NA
CASSATSTGELFF
TGTGCCAGCAGTGCGACTAGTACCGGGGAGCTGTTTTTT
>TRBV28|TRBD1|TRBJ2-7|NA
CASTLSDRVLTEQYF
TGTGCCAGCACCCTTTCGGACAGGGTTTTGACCGAGCAGTACTTC
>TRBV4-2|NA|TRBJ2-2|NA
CASSQERRNTGELFF
TGTGCCAGCAGCCAAGAGCGGCGCAACACCGGGGAGCTGTTTTTT
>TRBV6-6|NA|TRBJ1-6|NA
CASSPVGAPHNSPLHF
TGTGCCAGCAGTCCGGTGGGGGCACCACATAATTCACCCCTCCACTTT
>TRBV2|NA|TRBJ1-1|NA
CASSEQGRLTEAFF
TGTGCCAGCAGTGAACAGGGGCGCCTTACTGAAGCTTTCTTT
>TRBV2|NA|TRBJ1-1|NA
CASIRTTAGTEAFF
TGTGCCAGCATCCGGACCACGGCGGGGACTGAAGCTTTCTTT
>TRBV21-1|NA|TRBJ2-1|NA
CASSKVLGTANNEQFF
TGTGCCAGCAGCAAAGTGCTGGGGACAGCTAATAATGAGCAGTTCTTC
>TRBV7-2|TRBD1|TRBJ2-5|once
CASSVGQGVYGTQYF
TGTGCCAGCAGCGTCGGACAGGGAGTTTACGGGACCCAGTACTTC
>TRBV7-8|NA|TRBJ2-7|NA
CASRVDLAEQYF
TGTGCCAGCAGAGTAGACCTAGCCGAGCAGTACTTC
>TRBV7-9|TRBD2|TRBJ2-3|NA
CASSPRLATSTDTQYF
TGTGCCAGCAGCCCCCGACTAGCGACTAGCACAGATACGCAGTATTTT
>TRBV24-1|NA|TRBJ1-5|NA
CATSGQGGYQPQHF
TGTGCCACCAGTGGGCAGGGCGGTTATCAGCCCCAGCATTTT
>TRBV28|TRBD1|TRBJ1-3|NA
CASSTLISSQGEYF
TGTGCCAGCTCCACCTTAATCTCTTCACAGGGGGAATATTTT
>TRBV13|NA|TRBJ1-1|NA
CASTGTRLNTEAFF
TGTGCCAGCACCGGGACACGGTTGAACACTGAAGCTTTCTTT
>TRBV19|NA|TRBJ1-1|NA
CASSIGSGTEAFF
TGTGCCAGTAGTATAGGGTCGGGAACTGAAGCTTTCTTT
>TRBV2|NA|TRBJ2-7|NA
CASSEQGYEQYF
TGTGCCAGCAGTGAACAGGGGTACGAGCAGTACTTC
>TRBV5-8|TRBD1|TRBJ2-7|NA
CASSLTGGASEQYF
TGTGCCAGCAGCTTGACAGGGGGCGCGTCCGAGCAGTACTTC
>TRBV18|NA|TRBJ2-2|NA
CASSEGTGELFF
TGTGCCAGCTCCGAGGGTACCGGGGAGCTGTTTTTT
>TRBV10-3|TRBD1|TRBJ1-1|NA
CAIRRDSQDTEAFF
TGTGCCATCAGGAGGGACAGCCAGGACACTGAAGCTTTCTTT
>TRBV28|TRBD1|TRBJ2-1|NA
CASSLLPGTGGGEQFF
TGTGCCAGCAGTTTACTTCCCGGGACAGGGGGAGGTGAGCAGTTCTTC
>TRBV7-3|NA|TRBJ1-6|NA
CASSLGWENSPLHF
TGTGCCAGCAGCTTAGGGTGGGAGAATTCACCCCTCCACTTT
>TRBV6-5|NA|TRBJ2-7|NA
CASTRTRDEQYF
TGTGCCAGCACAAGGACAAGGGACGAGCAGTACTTC
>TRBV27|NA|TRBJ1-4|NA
CASRQSTATNEKLFF
TGTGCCAGCAGGCAATCGACAGCAACTAATGAAAAACTGTTTTTT
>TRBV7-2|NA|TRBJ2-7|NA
CASSLGHGYEQYF
TGTGCCAGCAGCTTAGGACACGGCTACGAGCAGTACTTC
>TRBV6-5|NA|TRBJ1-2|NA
CASSYRGGYTF
TGTGCCAGCAGTTACCGGGGGGGCTACACCTTC
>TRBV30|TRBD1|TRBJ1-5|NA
CAWSDRGDQPQHF
TGTGCCTGGAGCGACAGGGGGGATCAGCCCCAGCATTTT